The 7 T cell receptor beta chains in this list originate from one sample, sequenced in a study of T-cell memory formation after mild COVID-19. TCRdb ran MiXCR on the 5' RACE reads and lists one entry per CDR3 protein. The data show 550,000 to 700,000 distinct CDR3 sequences, over 15% seen once. The sample was PBMCs or a T cell subset sorted from them (not recorded which). The receptor source for this set is an adult woman who had mild COVID-19 (a few samples of this study predate the infection). Cell type and time point are not known.

This clonotype was recorded many times. V is TRBV4-1 and J is TRBJ2-1, with 8 positions matching TRBD2. The germline V gene has CDR1 MGHRA and CDR2 YSYEKL. The CDR3 length is 16 residues. V shed 4 bases and J 4 bases; nucleotides not matched to a gene: 9. For the CDR3, the DNA is TGCGCCAGCAGCCCGCGCGGAGCGGGGGAGTACAATGAGCAGTTCTTC. It yields the protein CASSPRGAGEYNEQFF.

This clonotype turned up a few times. The chain recombines TRBV11-2 with TRBJ1-1; D is uncertain. The CDR3 is 13 amino acids. V was clipped by 1 base and J by 4 bases, with 7 bases between them. Germline assignment: CDR1 SGHAT and CDR2 FQNNGV. CDR3 DNA sequence: TGTGCCAGCAGCTTAGTAGTGGCCACTGAAGCTTTCTTT. It specifies CASSLVVATEAFF.

This clonotype was observed a few times. The chain links TRBV6-5 to TRBJ2-6; D ambiguous. Germline assignment: CDR1 MNHEY and CDR2 SVGAGI. This CDR3 has 15 residues. V lost 2 bases, J lost 0 bases, and 5 bases lay in between. CDR3 amino acids: CASSYRFSGANVLTF. The CDR3 nucleotides are TGTGCCAGCAGTTACAGGTTCTCTGGGGCCAACGTCCTGACTTTC.

The rearrangement uses TRBV18 and TRBJ2-7; 9 bases agree with TRBD2. Germline CDR1 reads KGHSH; CDR2 reads LQKENI. CDR3 length: 14 residues. The V gene end was trimmed by 5 bases and the J gene end by 2 bases; junction bases not matched to a gene: 4. The CDR3 loop reads CASSDSGSTYEQYF. The CDR3 DNA sequence: TGTGCCAGCTCAGATAGCGGGAGCACCTACGAGCAGTACTTC.

CDR3 sequence reads: CASSQNQDRAGPDTQYF. CDR3 DNA: TGTGCCAGCAGCCAAAACCAAGACAGGGCGGGACCAGATACGCAGTATTTT. This chain joins TRBV14 and TRBJ2-3, with D perhaps TRBD1 (7 bases). CDR1 and CDR2 from the germline V gene are SGHDN and FVKESK. The CDR3 contains 17 residues. V was clipped by 2 bases and J by 4 bases, with 19 bases between them.

The chain uses TRBV6-4 and TRBJ2-1; 8 nucleotides match TRBD2. The germline V gene encodes CDR1 MRHNA and CDR2 SNTAGT. V lost 6 bases and J lost 0; bases outside the gene matches: 13. This CDR3 is 18 amino acids long. CDR3 protein: CASSGEINSGTSYNEQFF. CDR3 nucleotide sequence: TGTGCCAGCAGCGGCGAAATAAATAGCGGGACCTCCTACAATGAGCAGTTCTTC.

This clonotype was seen more than once but under ten times. The chain joins TRBV7-8 to TRBJ1-1, with D maybe TRBD1 (6 bases). V was trimmed by 2 bases and J by 2 bases, leaving 15 bases between them. CDR1 SGHVS and CDR2 FQNEAQ come from the germline V gene. The CDR3 has 16 residues. The CDR3 sequence is CASSLMGTPINTEAFF. The DNA of the CDR3 is TGTGCCAGCAGCTTAATGGGGACACCCATAAACACTGAAGCTTTCTTT.